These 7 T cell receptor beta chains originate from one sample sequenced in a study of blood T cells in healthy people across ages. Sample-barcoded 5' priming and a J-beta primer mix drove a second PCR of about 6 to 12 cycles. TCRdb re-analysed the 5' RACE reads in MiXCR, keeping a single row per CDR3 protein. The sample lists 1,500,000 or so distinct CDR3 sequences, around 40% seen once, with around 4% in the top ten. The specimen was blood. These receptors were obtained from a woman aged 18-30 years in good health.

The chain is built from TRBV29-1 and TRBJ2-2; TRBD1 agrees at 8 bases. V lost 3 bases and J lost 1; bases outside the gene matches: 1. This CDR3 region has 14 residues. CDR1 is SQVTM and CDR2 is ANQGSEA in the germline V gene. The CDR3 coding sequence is TGCAGCGTTGAGGGACAGGAGAACACCGGGGAGCTGTTTTTT. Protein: CSVEGQENTGELFF.

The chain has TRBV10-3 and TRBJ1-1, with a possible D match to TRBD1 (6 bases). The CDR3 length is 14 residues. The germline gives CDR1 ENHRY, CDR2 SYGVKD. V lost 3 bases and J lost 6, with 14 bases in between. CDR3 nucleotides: TGTGCCATCAGTGACTTAGACAGGAGACCTGAAGCTTTCTTT. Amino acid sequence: CAISDLDRRPEAFF.

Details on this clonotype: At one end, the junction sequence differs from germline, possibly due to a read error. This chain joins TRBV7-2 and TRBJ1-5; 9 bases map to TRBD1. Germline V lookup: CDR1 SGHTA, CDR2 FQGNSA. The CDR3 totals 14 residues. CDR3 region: CASSLRQGGQPQNF. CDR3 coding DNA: TGTGCCAGCAGCTTAAGACAGGGGGGTCAGCCCCAGAATTTT.

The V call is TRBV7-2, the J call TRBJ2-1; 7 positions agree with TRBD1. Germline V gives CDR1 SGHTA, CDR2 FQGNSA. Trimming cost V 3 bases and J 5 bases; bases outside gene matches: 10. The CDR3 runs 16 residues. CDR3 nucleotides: TGTGCCAGCAGCTTGTTGGCCGGGGACAGCAACAATGAGCAGTTCTTC. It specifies CASSLLAGDSNNEQFF.

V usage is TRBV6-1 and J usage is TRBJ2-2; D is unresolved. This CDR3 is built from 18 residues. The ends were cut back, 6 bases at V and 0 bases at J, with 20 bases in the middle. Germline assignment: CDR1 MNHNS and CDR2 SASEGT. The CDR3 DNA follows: TGTGCCAGCAGGAAGAACGCGGACGGTAACGCGAACACCGGGGAGCTGTTTTTT. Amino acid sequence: CASRKNADGNANTGELFF.

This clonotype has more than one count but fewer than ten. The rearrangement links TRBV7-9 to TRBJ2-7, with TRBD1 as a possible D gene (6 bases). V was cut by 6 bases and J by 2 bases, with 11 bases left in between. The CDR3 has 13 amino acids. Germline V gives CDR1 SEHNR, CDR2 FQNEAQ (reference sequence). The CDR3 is CASSHPGAYEQYF. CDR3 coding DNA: TGTGCCAGCAGTCATCCAGGGGCCTACGAGCAGTACTTC. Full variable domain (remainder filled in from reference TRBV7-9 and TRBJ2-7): DTGVSQNPRHKITKRGQNVTFRCDPISEHNRLYWYRQTLGQGPEFLTYFQNEAQLEKSRLLSDRFSAERPKGSFSTLEIQRTEQGDSAMYLCASSHPGAYEQYFGPGTRLTVT.

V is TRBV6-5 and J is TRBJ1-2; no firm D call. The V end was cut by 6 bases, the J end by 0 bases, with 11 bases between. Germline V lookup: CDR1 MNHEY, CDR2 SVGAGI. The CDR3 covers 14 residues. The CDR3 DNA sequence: TGTGCCAGCAGGGAAGATTCTGCTAACTATGGCTACACCTTC. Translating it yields CASREDSANYGYTF.